Listed below are T cell receptor beta chains from one sample, sequenced in a study of brain T cells in children with intractable seizures. Clones were read by immunoSEQ multiplex PCR, and TCRdb kept only the in-frame ones, dropping some. The table lists about 320,000 clones, 85% to 95% of them singletons. Sequencing used peripheral blood, obtained roughly 5 months after surgery. All receptors derive from a boy under two years old with tuberous sclerosis and intractable seizures. The CDR3 runs from the conserved cysteine through the conserved F or W. A D gene is named only where the DNA matches it firmly. Rows give clone size only sometimes, using once, few, many, or a class for an expanded clone.

clone size | J gene | D gene | V gene | CDR3 DNA | CDR3 protein
- | TRBJ2-1 | TRBD2 | TRBV6-5 | TGTGCCAGCAGCGTAGCGGGGGTGGACTACAATGAGCAGTTCTTC | CASSVAGVDYNEQFF
- | TRBJ2-7 | - | TRBV11-2 | TGTGCCAGCAGCTTCGGGCCCTACGAGCAGTACTTC | CASSFGPYEQYF
once | TRBJ2-3 | - | TRBV11-3 | TGTGCCAGCAGCTGGGGCACAGATACGCAGTATTTT | CASSWGTDTQYF
- | TRBJ2-7 | TRBD1 | TRBV20-1 | TGCAGTGCTAGTGGGGACAGGGACCACGAGCAGTACTTC | CSASGDRDHEQYF
- | TRBJ2-2 | - | TRBV5-4 | TGTGCCAGCAGCTTAGCGGTAAACGGGGAGCTGTTTTTT | CASSLAVNGELFF
- | TRBJ1-6 | - | TRBV28 | TGTGCCAGCAGTTGGGGTTCACCCCTCCACTTT | CASSWGSPLHF
- | TRBJ1-1 | - | TRBV6-1 | TGTGCCAGCAGTGAGCCGCAGGTAGGGGCTGAAGCTTTCTTT | CASSEPQVGAEAFF
- | TRBJ2-7 | TRBD2 | TRBV3-1/TRBV3-2 | TGTGCCAGCAGCCAAGAAGGACTAGCGCGATCCTACGAGCAGTACTTC | CASSQEGLARSYEQYF
- | TRBJ2-2 | TRBD1 | TRBV7-9 | TGTGCCAGCGGAAGACAGGGGGGCGCCGGGGAGCTGTTTTTT | CASGRQGGAGELFF
once | TRBJ2-7 | TRBD1 | TRBV19 | TGTGCCAGTAGTATCCGAGAGCCGGGACAGGGGGCGTACGAGCAGTACTTC | CASSIREPGQGAYEQYF
- | TRBJ1-5 | TRBD1 | TRBV7-6 | TGTGCCAGCAGCCTGGGGACAGGGGGCAATCAGCCCCAGCATTTT | CASSLGTGGNQPQHF
- | TRBJ1-5 | - | TRBV30 | TGTGCCTGGAGTCCCGGCAGGACCACCTCTCATCAGCCCCAGCATTTT | CAWSPGRTTSHQPQHF
- | TRBJ2-3 | TRBD1 | TRBV7-3 | TGTGCCAGCAGCCCTACAGGGGGCGGCACAGATACGCAGTATTTT | CASSPTGGGTDTQYF
once | TRBJ2-3 | - | TRBV6-5 | TGTGCCATCTCCGGGACGAGCACAGATACGCAGTATTTT | CAISGTSTDTQYF